A selection of T cell receptor beta chains follows, all from one sample in a study of shared clonotypes between healthy human individuals. Sequencing was performed with immunoSEQ multiplex PCR; in TCRdb, only in-frame clones are kept and a portion is missing. This table holds roughly 2,300,000 clones, around 90% found once. Sequences were obtained from naive CD4+ T cells from PBMCs. Receptors originate from a man aged 18 to 29 in good health. Some clones in this sample may be carry-over from other donors' samples. The CDR3 runs from the conserved cysteine through the conserved F or W. D genes are given only for firm matches. Where a row states a size, it is once, few, many or the class of an expanded clone; other rows omit it.

CASRERADTQYF TGTGCCAGCAGGGAACGCGCAGATACGCAGTATTTT - TRBJ2-3 - TRBV5-4
CASSLGRGGPGNEQFF TGTGCCAGCAGCTTAGGTAGGGGAGGGCCAGGAAATGAGCAGTTCTTC - TRBJ2-1 TRBD2 TRBV7-9
CASSLPPGQAPYGYTF TGCGCCAGCAGCCTTCCCCCCGGACAGGCCCCTTATGGCTACACCTTC - TRBJ1-2 TRBD1 TRBV5-1
CASSQSSSGNTIYF TGTGCCAGCAGCCAGAGTTCCTCTGGAAACACCATATATTTT - TRBJ1-3 - TRBV14
CASSRGAGYNNEQFF TGTGCCAGCTCGCGGGGGGCCGGGTACAACAATGAGCAGTTCTTC - TRBJ2-1 TRBD2 TRBV7-9
CASSTASGSTDTQYF TGCGCCAGCAGCACCGCTAGCGGGAGCACAGATACGCAGTATTTT - TRBJ2-3 TRBD2 TRBV5-1
CSAPDRLFPREQFF TGCAGCGCACCCGATCGATTGTTCCCCCGTGAGCAGTTCTTC - TRBJ2-1 - TRBV29-1
CASRSDRTWNTEAFF TGTGCCAGTAGATCGGACAGAACCTGGAACACTGAAGCTTTCTTT once TRBJ1-1 - TRBV19
CASSLVGTGGYALREEQYF TGTGCCAGCAGCTTAGTTGGGACGGGAGGATATGCCCTACGTGAGGAGCAGTACTTC - TRBJ2-7 TRBD2 TRBV11-2
CASTTAGTGSSYEQYF TGTGCCAGCACTACCGCAGGGACAGGGAGCTCCTACGAGCAGTACTTC - TRBJ2-7 TRBD1 TRBV6-6
CATSRDYPDPPRAFF TGTGCCACCAGCAGAGATTACCCCGACCCTCCTCGAGCTTTCTTT - TRBJ1-1 - TRBV15